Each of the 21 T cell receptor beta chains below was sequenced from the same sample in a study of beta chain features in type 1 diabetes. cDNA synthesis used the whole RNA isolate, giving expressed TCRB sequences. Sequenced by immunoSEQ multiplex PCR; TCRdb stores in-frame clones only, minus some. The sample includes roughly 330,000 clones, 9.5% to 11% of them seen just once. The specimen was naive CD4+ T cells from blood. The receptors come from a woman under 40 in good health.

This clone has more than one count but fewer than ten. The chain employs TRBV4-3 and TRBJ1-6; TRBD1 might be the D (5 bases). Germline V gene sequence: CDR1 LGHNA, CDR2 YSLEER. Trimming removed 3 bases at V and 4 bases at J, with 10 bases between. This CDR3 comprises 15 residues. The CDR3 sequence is CASSHLQAYNSPLHF. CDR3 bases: TGCGCCAGCAGCCATCTACAGGCGTATAATTCACCCCTCCACTTT.

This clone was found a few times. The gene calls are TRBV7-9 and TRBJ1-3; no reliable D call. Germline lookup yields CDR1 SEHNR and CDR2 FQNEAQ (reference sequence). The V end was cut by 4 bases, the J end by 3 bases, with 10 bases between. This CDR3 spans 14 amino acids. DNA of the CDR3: TGTGCCAGCAGCTCCGCCCGGAGTGGAAACACCATATATTTT. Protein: CASSSARSGNTIYF.

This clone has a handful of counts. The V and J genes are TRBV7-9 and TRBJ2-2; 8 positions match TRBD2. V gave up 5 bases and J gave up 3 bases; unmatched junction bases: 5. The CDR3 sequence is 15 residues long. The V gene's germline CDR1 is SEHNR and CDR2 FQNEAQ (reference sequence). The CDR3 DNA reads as TGTGCCAGCAGCCCCCTAGCGGGCTACACCGGGGAGCTGTTTTTT. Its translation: CASSPLAGYTGELFF.

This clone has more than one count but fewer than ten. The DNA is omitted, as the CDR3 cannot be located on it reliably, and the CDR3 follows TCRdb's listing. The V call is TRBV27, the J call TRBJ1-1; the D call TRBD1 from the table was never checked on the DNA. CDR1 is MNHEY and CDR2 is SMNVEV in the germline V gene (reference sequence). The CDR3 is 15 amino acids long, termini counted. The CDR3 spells CATNFGPGALTEAFF.

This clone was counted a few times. CDR3 bases: TGTGCCAGCAGTTACTCGAGGGTCGTTGTGGGGGATACGCAGTATTTT. It yields the protein CASSYSRVVVGDTQYF. The chain has TRBV6-5 and TRBJ2-3; D is possibly TRBD2 (5 bases). From germline, CDR1 is MNHEY and CDR2 SVGAGI. The CDR3 consists of 16 residues. Trimming took 0 bases from V and 6 from J, leaving 16 bases between them.

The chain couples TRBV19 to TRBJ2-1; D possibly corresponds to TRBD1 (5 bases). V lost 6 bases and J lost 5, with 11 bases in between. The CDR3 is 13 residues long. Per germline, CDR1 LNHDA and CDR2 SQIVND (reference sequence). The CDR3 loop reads CASRDTSNNEQFF. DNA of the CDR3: TGTGCCAGTAGGGACACATCCAACAATGAGCAGTTCTTC.

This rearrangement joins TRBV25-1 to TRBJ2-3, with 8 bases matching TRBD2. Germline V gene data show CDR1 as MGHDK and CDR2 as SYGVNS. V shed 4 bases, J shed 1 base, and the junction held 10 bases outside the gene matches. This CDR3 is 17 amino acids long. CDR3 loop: CASSGPGTSGGTDTQYF. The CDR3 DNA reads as TGTGCCAGCAGTGGACCAGGAACTAGCGGCGGCACAGATACGCAGTATTTT.

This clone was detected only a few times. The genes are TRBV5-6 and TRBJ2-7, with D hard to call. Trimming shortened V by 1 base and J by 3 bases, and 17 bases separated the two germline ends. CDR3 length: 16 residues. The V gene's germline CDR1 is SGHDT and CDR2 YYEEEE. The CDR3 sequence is CASSLKVPTSYYEQYF. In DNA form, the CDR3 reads TGTGCCAGCAGCTTGAAAGTACCAACCTCCTACTACGAGCAGTACTTC.

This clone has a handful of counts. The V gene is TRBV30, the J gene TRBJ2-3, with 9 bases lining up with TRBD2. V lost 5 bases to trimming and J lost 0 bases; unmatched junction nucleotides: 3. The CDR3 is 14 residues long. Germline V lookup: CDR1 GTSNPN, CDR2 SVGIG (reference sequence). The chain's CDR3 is CAWATSGSTDTQYF. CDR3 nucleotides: TGTGCCTGGGCGACTAGCGGTAGCACAGATACGCAGTATTTT.

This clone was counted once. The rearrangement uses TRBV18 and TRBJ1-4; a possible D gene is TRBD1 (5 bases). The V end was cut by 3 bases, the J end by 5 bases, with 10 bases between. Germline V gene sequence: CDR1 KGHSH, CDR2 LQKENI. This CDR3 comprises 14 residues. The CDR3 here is CASSPSAGNEKLFF. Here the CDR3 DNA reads TGTGCCAGCTCACCCTCGGCAGGGAATGAAAAACTGTTTTTT.

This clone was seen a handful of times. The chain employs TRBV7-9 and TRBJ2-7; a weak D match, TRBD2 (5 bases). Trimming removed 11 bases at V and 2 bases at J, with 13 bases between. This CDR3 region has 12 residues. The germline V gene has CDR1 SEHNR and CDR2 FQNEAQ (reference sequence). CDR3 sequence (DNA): TGTGCCGGAGGCCTCACTCCCTACGAGCAGTACTTC. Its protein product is CAGGLTPYEQYF. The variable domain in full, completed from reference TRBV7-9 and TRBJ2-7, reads DTGVSQNPRHKITKRGQNVTFRCDPISEHNRLYWYRQTLGQGPEFLTYFQNEAQLEKSRLLSDRFSAERPKGSFSTLEIQRTEQGDSAMYLCAGGLTPYEQYFGPGTRLTVT.

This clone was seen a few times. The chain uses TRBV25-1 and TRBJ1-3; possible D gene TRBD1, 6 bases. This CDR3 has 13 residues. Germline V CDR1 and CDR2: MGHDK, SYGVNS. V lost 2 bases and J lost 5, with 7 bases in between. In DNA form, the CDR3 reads TGTGCCAGCAGTGAAACAGGGAGAAACACCATATATTTT. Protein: CASSETGRNTIYF. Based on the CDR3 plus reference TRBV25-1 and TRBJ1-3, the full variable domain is EADIYQTPRYLVIGTGKKITLECSQTMGHDKMYWYQQDPGMELHLIHYSYGVNSTEKGDLSSESTVSRIRTEHFPLTLESARPSHTSQYLCASSETGRNTIYFGEGSWLTVV.

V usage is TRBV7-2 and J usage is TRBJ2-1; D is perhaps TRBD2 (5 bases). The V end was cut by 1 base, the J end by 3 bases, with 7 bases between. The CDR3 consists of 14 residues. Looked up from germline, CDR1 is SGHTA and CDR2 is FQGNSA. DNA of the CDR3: TGTGCCAGCAGCTTAGGAGGGCTCTACAATGAGCAGTTCTTC. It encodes CASSLGGLYNEQFF.

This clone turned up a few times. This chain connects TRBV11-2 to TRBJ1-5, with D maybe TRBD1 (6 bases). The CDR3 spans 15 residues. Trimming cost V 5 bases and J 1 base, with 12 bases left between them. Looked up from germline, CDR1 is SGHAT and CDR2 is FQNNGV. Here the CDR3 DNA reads TGTGCCAGCAGCCCTACAGGGTTCAGCAATCAGCCCCAGCATTTT. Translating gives CASSPTGFSNQPQHF.

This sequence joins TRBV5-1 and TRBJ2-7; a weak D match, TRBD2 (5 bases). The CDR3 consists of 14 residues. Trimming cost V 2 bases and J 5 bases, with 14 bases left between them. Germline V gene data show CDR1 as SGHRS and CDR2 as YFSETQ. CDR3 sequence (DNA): TGCGCCAGCAGCTTTTTCGCCGGGGTGAACGAGCAGTACTTC. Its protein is CASSFFAGVNEQYF.

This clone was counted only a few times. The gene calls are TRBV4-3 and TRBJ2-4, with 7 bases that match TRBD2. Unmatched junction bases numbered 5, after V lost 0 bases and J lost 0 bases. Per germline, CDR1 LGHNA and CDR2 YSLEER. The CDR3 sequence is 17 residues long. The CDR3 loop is CASSQDSGGLAKNIQYF. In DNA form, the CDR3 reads TGCGCCAGCAGCCAAGATTCCGGGGGGTTAGCCAAAAACATTCAGTACTTC.

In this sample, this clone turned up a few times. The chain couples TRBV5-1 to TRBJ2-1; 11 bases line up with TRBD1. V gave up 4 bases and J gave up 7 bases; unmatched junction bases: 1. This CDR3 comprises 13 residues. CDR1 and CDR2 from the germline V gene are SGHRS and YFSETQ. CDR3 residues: CASSRDRGNEQFF. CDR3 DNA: TGCGCCAGCAGCCGGGACAGGGGGAATGAGCAGTTCTTC.

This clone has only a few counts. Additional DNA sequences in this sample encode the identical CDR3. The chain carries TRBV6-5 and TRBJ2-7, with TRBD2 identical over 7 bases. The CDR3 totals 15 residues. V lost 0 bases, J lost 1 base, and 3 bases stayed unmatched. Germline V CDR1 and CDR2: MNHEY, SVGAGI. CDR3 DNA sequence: TGTGCCAGCAGTTACTCGGGGGGGAGGTCCTACGAGCAGTACTTC. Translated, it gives CASSYSGGRSYEQYF.

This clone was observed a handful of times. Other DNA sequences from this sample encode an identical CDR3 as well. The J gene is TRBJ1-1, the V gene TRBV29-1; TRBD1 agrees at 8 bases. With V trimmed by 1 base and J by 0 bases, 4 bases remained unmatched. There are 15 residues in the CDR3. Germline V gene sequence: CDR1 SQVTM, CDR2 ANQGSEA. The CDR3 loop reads CSVEGTGGMNTEAFF. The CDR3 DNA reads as TGCAGCGTTGAAGGCACAGGGGGGATGAACACTGAAGCTTTCTTT.

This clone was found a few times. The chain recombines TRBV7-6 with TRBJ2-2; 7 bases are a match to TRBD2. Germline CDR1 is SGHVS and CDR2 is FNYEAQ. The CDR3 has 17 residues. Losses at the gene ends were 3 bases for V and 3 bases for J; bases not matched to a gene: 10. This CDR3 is CASSFKTGLSHTGELFF. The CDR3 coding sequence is TGTGCCAGCAGCTTTAAAACGGGACTATCCCACACCGGGGAGCTGTTTTTT.

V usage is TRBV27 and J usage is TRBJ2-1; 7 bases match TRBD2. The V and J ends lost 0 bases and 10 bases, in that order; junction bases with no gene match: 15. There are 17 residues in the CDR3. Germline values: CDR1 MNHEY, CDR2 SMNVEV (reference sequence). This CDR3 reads CASSLSTSGTPRREQFF. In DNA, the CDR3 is TGTGCCAGCAGTTTATCGACCAGCGGGACCCCTAGACGGGAGCAGTTCTTC.